The 30 T cell receptor beta chains below all came from one sample that was sequenced in a study of T cell responses to AZD1222 COVID-19 vaccine. Some clones are missing from TCRdb's copy, which holds only in-frame ones; the method was immunoSEQ multiplex PCR. The sample lists about 190,000 clones; over 75% were seen once. The sample was peripheral blood, taken on day 0 of AZD1222 vaccination. These receptors originate from an adult in good health.

The genes are TRBV6-2 or TRBV6-3 and TRBJ2-7; weak D call: TRBD1 (6 bases). CDR1 and CDR2 from the germline V gene are MNHEY and SVGEGT. Deletions cut 4 bases from V and 2 bases from J, with 9 bases between. The CDR3 loop spans 13 amino acids. CDR3 sequence: CASSFQGTYEQYF. In DNA form, the CDR3 reads TGTGCCAGCAGTTTTCAGGGGACCTACGAGCAGTACTTC.

The chain has TRBV3-1 (or the pseudogene TRBV3-2) and TRBJ2-1; D may be TRBD2 (6 bases). Germline V gene data show CDR1 as LGHDT and CDR2 as YNNKEL (reference sequence). The CDR3 consists of 16 residues. V lost 3 bases, J lost 0 bases, and 12 bases lay in between. CDR3 in amino acids: CASSQDYIISYNEQFF. The CDR3 bases are TGTGCCAGCAGCCAGGACTACATCATCTCCTACAATGAGCAGTTCTTC.

About this clone itself: Germline is not matched at one junction end, which may reflect a read error. This chain connects TRBV30 to TRBJ2-2; TRBD1 might be the D (6 bases). CDR1 and CDR2 from the germline V gene are GTSNPN and SVGIG (reference sequence). The CDR3 is 12 residues long. CDR3 protein: CAGRGGTGELFF. DNA for the CDR3: TGTGCCGGGAGAGGGGGAACCGGGGAGCTGTTTTTT.

The chain carries TRBV5-1 and TRBJ2-2; D is undetermined. Deletions cut 0 bases from V and 0 bases from J, with 6 bases between. This CDR3 contains 15 residues. The germline V gene encodes CDR1 SGHRS and CDR2 YFSETQ. CDR3 region: CASSLVETNTGELFF. The CDR3 nucleotides read TGCGCCAGCAGCTTGGTTGAGACGAACACCGGGGAGCTGTTTTTT.

This chain joins TRBV6-2 or TRBV6-3 and TRBJ1-6; tentatively, D is TRBD1 (6 bases). This CDR3 is 11 amino acids long. Germline-derived CDR1 and CDR2 are MNHEY and SVGEGT. Between the trimmed V and J ends, which lost 0 bases and 19 bases, there was a span of 10 bases. CDR3: CASSYSGQWHF. The CDR3 DNA follows: TGTGCCAGCAGTTACTCGGGACAATGGCACTTT.

The chain recombines TRBV4-1 with TRBJ2-5; D gene ambiguous. Germline V gives CDR1 MGHRA, CDR2 YSYEKL. The germline V and J ends were trimmed by 0 bases and 0 bases, with 14 bases remaining between them. The CDR3 extends over 17 amino acids. The CDR3 reads CASSQDLKQSDQETQYF. Here the CDR3 DNA reads TGCGCCAGCAGCCAAGATTTGAAACAGAGTGACCAAGAGACCCAGTACTTC.

The chain uses TRBV18 and TRBJ2-7, with D unresolved. Trimming took 0 bases from V and 3 from J, leaving 6 bases between them. The CDR3 spans 13 residues. CDR1 and CDR2 (germline): KGHSH, LQKENI. DNA of the CDR3: TGTGCCAGCTCACCACCTAAAATCTACGAGCAGTACTTC. It yields the protein CASSPPKIYEQYF.

The V and J genes are TRBV18 and TRBJ1-2; D call uncertain. CDR1 is KGHSH, CDR2 LQKENI, per germline. CDR3 length: 16 amino acids. V was trimmed by 0 bases and J by 1 base, leaving 12 bases between them. This CDR3 reads CASSPPSQPNNYGYTF. The DNA for the CDR3 is TGTGCCAGCTCACCACCGAGTCAGCCAAATAACTATGGCTACACCTTC.

The rearrangement joins TRBV19 to TRBJ1-1, with 8 bases lining up with TRBD1. The CDR3 loop spans 16 amino acids. V lost 7 bases to trimming and J lost 0 bases; unmatched junction nucleotides: 10. Germline CDR1 and CDR2: LNHDA and SQIVND (reference sequence). The CDR3 sequence: CASTVGQANLNTEAFF. The CDR3 bases are TGTGCCAGTACCGTGGGACAGGCCAATTTGAACACTGAAGCTTTCTTT.

The V and J genes are TRBV6-2 or TRBV6-3 and TRBJ1-5; 8 bases match TRBD1. The CDR3 spans 18 residues. V dropped 4 bases and J dropped 0; count of bases not matched to a gene: 11. Germline CDR1 is MNHEY and CDR2 is SVGEGT. CDR3 nucleotides: TGTGCCAGCAGTTCCGGACAGGGAGGAGGAAATAGCAATCAGCCCCAGCATTTT. This sequence encodes CASSSGQGGGNSNQPQHF.

This chain uses TRBV5-4 with TRBJ2-7; the match to TRBD2 covers 9 bases. The CDR3 is 15 residues long. Germline V gene lookup returns CDR1 SGHNT and CDR2 YYREEE (reference sequence). J was trimmed by 2 bases and V by 0 bases; bases with no gene match: 3. The CDR3 spells CASSLVAGGTYEQYF. For the CDR3, the DNA is TGTGCCAGCAGCTTGGTTGCGGGGGGGACCTACGAGCAGTACTTC.

This clone was observed a single time. The V call is TRBV6-5, the J call TRBJ2-1; either TRBD1 or TRBD2 may supply D (5 bases each). Trimming took 1 base from V and 2 from J, leaving 9 bases between them. The CDR3 loop spans 15 amino acids. Germline-derived CDR1 and CDR2 are MNHEY and SVGAGI. The CDR3 region is CASSYWTGPYNEQFF. In DNA, the CDR3 is TGTGCCAGCAGTTACTGGACGGGGCCCTACAATGAGCAGTTCTTC.

V usage is TRBV2 and J usage is TRBJ1-5; D remains ambiguous. CDR1 is SNHLY, CDR2 FYNNEI, per germline. The CDR3 is made up of 14 amino acids. The V end lost 6 bases, the J end lost 3 bases, and 12 bases lay between the germline ends. This CDR3 reads CASSPNGINQPQHF. The CDR3, as DNA: TGTGCCAGCAGCCCTAACGGGATCAATCAGCCCCAGCATTTT. The full variable domain, with the rest looked up from reference TRBV2 and TRBJ1-5, is EPEVTQTPSHQVTQMGQEVILRCVPISNHLYFYWYRQILGQKVEFLVSFYNNEISEKSEIFDDQFSVERPDGSNFTLKIRSTKLEDSAMYFCASSPNGINQPQHFGDGTRLSIL.

V and J are TRBV27 and TRBJ1-6; D remains ambiguous. The germline V and J ends were trimmed by 4 bases and 7 bases, with 14 bases remaining between them. The germline CDR1 and CDR2 sequences are MNHEY and SMNVEV (reference sequence). This CDR3 is 15 amino acids long. The CDR3, as DNA: TGTGCCAGCAGTTCCCGGGTCAGTACGAATTCACCCCTCCACTTT. Protein product: CASSSRVSTNSPLHF.

This sequence joins TRBV24-1 and TRBJ2-2; TRBD2 is a possible D gene (5 bases). Germline CDR1 reads KGHDR; CDR2 reads SFDVKD. This CDR3 is 13 amino acids long. The V gene lost 7 bases and the J gene lost 4 bases, with 9 bases spanning the gap. The CDR3 DNA reads as TGTGCCACCAGGAGGGATACCACCGGGGAGCTGTTTTTT. Its protein is CATRRDTTGELFF.

This chain joins TRBV10-1 and TRBJ2-1; the match to TRBD2 covers 9 bases. The germline CDR1 and CDR2 sequences are WNHNN and SYGVQD (reference sequence). The CDR3 consists of 15 residues. After removal of 4 bases from V and 2 bases from J, the junction contained 3 bases not matched to a gene. CDR3 in amino acids: CASSAGGGAYNEQFF. The CDR3 DNA sequence: TGCGCCAGCAGTGCGGGCGGGGGGGCCTACAATGAGCAGTTCTTC.

This clone came up a few times. The chain employs TRBV5-4 and TRBJ1-3; a possible D gene is TRBD1 (5 bases). In germline, CDR1 is SGHNT, CDR2 YYREEE (reference sequence). Trimming shortened V by 3 bases and J by 7 bases, and 20 bases separated the two germline ends. The CDR3 sequence is 16 residues long. The CDR3 is CASSWGGRAGGNTIYF. In DNA form, the CDR3 reads TGTGCCAGCAGCTGGGGAGGCAGGGCAGGTGGGAACACCATATATTTT. Together with reference TRBV5-4 and TRBJ1-3, the CDR3 gives the full variable domain: ETGVTQSPTHLIKTRGQQVTLRCSSQSGHNTVSWYQQALGQGPQFIFQYYREEENGRGNFPPRFSGLQFPNYSSELNVNALELDDSALYLCASSWGGRAGGNTIYFGEGSWLTVV.

The chain recombines TRBV2 with TRBJ2-5; 13 bases line up with TRBD2. CDR3 length equals 16 residues. The V segment lost 4 bases and the J segment 3 bases; nucleotides outside the gene matches: 5. The V gene's germline CDR1 is SNHLY and CDR2 FYNNEI. CDR3 in DNA: TGTGCCAGCAGTGGGACTAGCGGGGGATTTAAAGAGACCCAGTACTTC. Translating gives CASSGTSGGFKETQYF.

CDR3 in DNA: TGTGCCAGCGCTCCGGGACACAACTACGAGCAGTACGTC. The encoded protein is CASAPGHNYEQYV. This chain uses TRBV12-3 or TRBV12-4 with TRBJ2-7; maybe TRBD1 (6 bases). CDR3 length: 13 residues. The V end lost 8 bases, the J end lost 3 bases, and 14 bases lay between the germline ends.

This clone showed up just a few times. This sequence joins TRBV6-2 or TRBV6-3 and TRBJ2-1; no clear D. CDR1 MNHEY and CDR2 SVGEGT come from the germline V gene. The V and J ends lost 2 bases and 0 bases respectively, with 8 bases between them. The CDR3 length is 15 residues. This CDR3 is CASSYAASSYNEQFF. The CDR3 nucleotides read TGTGCCAGCAGTTACGCGGCATCCTCCTACAATGAGCAGTTCTTC.

V and J are TRBV6-5 and TRBJ2-2; no reliable D call. Germline-derived CDR1 and CDR2 are MNHEY and SVGAGI. Trimming took 7 bases from V and 1 from J, leaving 10 bases between them. This CDR3 comprises 14 residues. The CDR3 DNA follows: TGTGCCAGCATGGTGAGGTTGAACACCGGGGAGCTGTTTTTT. This sequence encodes CASMVRLNTGELFF.

The V and J genes are TRBV27 and TRBJ1-1; D remains ambiguous. The length of the CDR3 is 14 residues. Germline CDR1 MNHEY, CDR2 SMNVEV (reference sequence). V lost 4 bases and J 1 base, leaving 10 bases between the germline ends. Written as DNA, the CDR3 is TGTGCCAGCAGTTCCTACCCAAGGAACACTGAAGCTTTCTTT. Its translation is CASSSYPRNTEAFF.

The V and J genes are TRBV6-5 and TRBJ2-7; possibly TRBD1 or TRBD2 for D (5 bases each). Looked up from germline, CDR1 is MNHEY and CDR2 is SVGAGI. CDR3 length: 14 amino acids. V lost 6 bases to trimming and J lost 6 bases, with 18 bases between them. DNA for the CDR3: TGTGCCAGCAGACGGGACGTGGGGTCGGGCGAGCAGTACGTC. As protein: CASRRDVGSGEQYV.

V and J are TRBV21-1 and TRBJ1-5; TRBD1 is taken as the D call from the table, unchecked against the DNA. TRBV21-1 is a pseudogene locus. The length of the CDR3 is 18 residues. The CDR3 region has the DNA TGTGCCAGCAGCAAAGCGATTTGGAAGACAGGGGGCGACCAGCCCCAGCATTTT. Its protein is CASSKAIWKTGGDQPQHF.

The chain combines TRBV5-1 with TRBJ1-6, with TRBD1 identical over 7 bases. Per germline, CDR1 SGHRS and CDR2 YFSETQ. V trimming: 3 bases; J trimming: 9 bases; junction bases outside the gene matches: 12. This CDR3 has 16 residues. CDR3 region: CASSSQGIAGGSPLHF. Written as DNA, the CDR3 is TGCGCCAGCAGCTCACAGGGGATTGCCGGGGGTTCACCCCTCCACTTT. Complete variable domain (other parts from reference TRBV5-1 and TRBJ1-6): KAGVTQTPRYLIKTRGQQVTLSCSPISGHRSVSWYQQTPGQGLQFLFEYFSETQRNKGNFPGRFSGRQFSNSRSEMNVSTLELGDSALYLCASSSQGIAGGSPLHFGNGTRLTVT.

V is TRBV6-5 and J is TRBJ2-2; TRBD1 matches at 8 bases. The V gene end was trimmed by 0 bases and the J gene end by 4 bases; junction bases not matched to a gene: 4. Germline assignment: CDR1 MNHEY and CDR2 SVGAGI. This CDR3 spans 16 amino acids. CDR3 sequence reads: CASSYSTGQVTGELFF. Written as DNA, the CDR3 is TGTGCCAGCAGTTACTCAACGGGACAGGTCACCGGGGAGCTGTTTTTT.

V is TRBV11-2 and J is TRBJ2-3; D might be TRBD1 (5 bases). V shed 5 bases and J shed 0 bases, with 9 bases lying between them. CDR1 is SGHAT and CDR2 is FQNNGV in the germline V gene. The CDR3 length is 14 residues. CDR3 sequence: CASSPGFSTDTQYF. CDR3 coding DNA: TGTGCCAGCAGCCCAGGGTTCAGCACAGATACGCAGTATTTT.

The chain uses TRBV2 and TRBJ2-2, with TRBD2 matching 8 bases. V was pared by 6 bases and J by 6 bases, with 9 bases of the junction left unmatched. The CDR3 runs to 15 residues. CDR1 is SNHLY and CDR2 is FYNNEI in the germline V gene. The chain's CDR3 is CASRVDSGGAGELFF. CDR3 coding DNA: TGTGCCAGCAGGGTAGACTCCGGGGGGGCCGGGGAGCTGTTTTTT. Full variable domain (rest looked up from reference TRBV2 and TRBJ2-2): EPEVTQTPSHQVTQMGQEVILRCVPISNHLYFYWYRQILGQKVEFLVSFYNNEISEKSEIFDDQFSVERPDGSNFTLKIRSTKLEDSAMYFCASRVDSGGAGELFFGEGSRLTVL.

V and J are TRBV19 and TRBJ2-7; no clear D gene. The V gene lost 6 bases and the J gene lost 0 bases, with 15 bases spanning the gap. The CDR3 runs to 15 residues. From germline, CDR1 is LNHDA and CDR2 SQIVND (reference sequence). CDR3 loop: CASSHVLTSSYEQYF. The CDR3 DNA is TGTGCCAGTAGCCACGTGCTGACGAGCTCCTACGAGCAGTACTTC. Together with reference TRBV19 and TRBJ2-7, the CDR3 gives the full variable domain: DGGITQSPKYLFRKEGQNVTLSCEQNLNHDAMYWYRQDPGQGLRLIYYSQIVNDFQKGDIAEGYSVSREKKESFPLTVTSAQKNPTAFYLCASSHVLTSSYEQYFGPGTRLTVT.

The V call is TRBV7-2, the J call TRBJ1-2; 9 positions match TRBD1. The V gene's germline CDR1 is SGHTA and CDR2 FQGNSA. J was trimmed by 3 bases and V by 4 bases; bases with no gene match: 6. The length of the CDR3 is 15 residues. CDR3 nucleotide sequence: TGTGCCAGCAGCTCCACGGGACAGGGATACTATGGCTACACCTTC. This sequence encodes CASSSTGQGYYGYTF. The full variable domain, with the rest looked up from reference TRBV7-2 and TRBJ1-2, is GAGVSQSPSNKVTEKGKDVELRCDPISGHTALYWYRQSLGQGLEFLIYFQGNSAPDKSGLPSDRFSAERTGGSVSTLTIQRTQQEDSAVYLCASSSTGQGYYGYTFGSGTRLTVV.